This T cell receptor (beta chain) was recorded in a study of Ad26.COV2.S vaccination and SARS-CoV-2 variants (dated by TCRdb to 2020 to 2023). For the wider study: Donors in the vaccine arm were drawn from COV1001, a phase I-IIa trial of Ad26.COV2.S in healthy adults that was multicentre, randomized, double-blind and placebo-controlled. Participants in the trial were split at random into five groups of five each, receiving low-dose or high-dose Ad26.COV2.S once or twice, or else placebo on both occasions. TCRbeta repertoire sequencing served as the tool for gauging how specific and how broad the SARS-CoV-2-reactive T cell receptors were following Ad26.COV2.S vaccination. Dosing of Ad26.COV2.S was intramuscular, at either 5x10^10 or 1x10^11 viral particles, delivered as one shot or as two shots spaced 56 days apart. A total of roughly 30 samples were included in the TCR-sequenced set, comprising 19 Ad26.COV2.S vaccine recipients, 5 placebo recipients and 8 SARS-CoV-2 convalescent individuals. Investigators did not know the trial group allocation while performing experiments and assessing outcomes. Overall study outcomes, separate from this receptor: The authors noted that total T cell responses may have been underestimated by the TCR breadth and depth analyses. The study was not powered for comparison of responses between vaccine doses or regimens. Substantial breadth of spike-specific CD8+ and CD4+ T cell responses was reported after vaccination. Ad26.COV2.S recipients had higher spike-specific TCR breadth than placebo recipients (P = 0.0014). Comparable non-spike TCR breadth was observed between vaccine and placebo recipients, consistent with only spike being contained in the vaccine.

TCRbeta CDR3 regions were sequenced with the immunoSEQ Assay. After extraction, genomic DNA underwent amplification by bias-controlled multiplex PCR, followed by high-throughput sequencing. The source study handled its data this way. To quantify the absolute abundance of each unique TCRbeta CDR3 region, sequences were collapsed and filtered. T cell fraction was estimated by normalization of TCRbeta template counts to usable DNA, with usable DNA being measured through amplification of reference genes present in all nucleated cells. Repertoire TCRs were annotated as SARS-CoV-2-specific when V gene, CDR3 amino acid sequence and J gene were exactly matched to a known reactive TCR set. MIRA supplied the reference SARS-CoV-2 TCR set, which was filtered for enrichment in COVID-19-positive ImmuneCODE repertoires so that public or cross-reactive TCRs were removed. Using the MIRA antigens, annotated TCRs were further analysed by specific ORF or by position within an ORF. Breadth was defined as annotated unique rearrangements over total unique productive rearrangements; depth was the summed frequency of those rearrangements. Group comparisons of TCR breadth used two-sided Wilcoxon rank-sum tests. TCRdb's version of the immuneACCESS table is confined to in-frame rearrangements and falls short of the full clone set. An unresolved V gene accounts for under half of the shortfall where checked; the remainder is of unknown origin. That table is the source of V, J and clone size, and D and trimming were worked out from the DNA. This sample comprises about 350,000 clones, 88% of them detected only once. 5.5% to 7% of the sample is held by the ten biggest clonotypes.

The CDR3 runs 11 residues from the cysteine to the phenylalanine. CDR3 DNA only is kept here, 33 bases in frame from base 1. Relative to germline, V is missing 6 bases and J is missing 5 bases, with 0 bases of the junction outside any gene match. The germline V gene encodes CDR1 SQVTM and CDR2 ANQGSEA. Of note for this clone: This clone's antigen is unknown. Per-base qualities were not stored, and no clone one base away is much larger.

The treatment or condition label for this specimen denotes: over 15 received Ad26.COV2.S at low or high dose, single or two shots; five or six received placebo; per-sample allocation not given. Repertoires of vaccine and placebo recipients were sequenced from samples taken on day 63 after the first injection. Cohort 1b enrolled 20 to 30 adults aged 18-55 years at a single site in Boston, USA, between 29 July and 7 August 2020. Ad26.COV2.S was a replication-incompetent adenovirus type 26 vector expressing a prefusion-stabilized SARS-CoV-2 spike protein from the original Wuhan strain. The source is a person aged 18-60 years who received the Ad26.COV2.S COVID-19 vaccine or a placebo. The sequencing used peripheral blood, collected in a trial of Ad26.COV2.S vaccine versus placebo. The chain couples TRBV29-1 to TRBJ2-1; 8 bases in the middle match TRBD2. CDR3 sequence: CSVAGDNEQFF. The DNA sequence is TGCAGCGTAGCGGGAGACAATGAGCAGTTCTTC.